The 32 T cell receptor beta chains presented below share a single source sample, sequenced in a study of shared clonotypes between healthy human individuals. Sequencing was performed with immunoSEQ multiplex PCR; in TCRdb, only in-frame clones are kept and a portion is missing. Of about 2 million clones in the sample, 95% were seen once. The sequenced material came from naive CD4+ T cells sorted from blood. The subset: CD45RA+ positively selected. The receptors were sampled from a man younger than 35 in good health.

CDR3 sequence (DNA): TGCGCCAGCAGCCAACCCAAACAGGGCACTGAAGCTTTCTTT. Translating it yields CASSQPKQGTEAFF. The chain has TRBV4-1 and TRBJ1-1; the D gene is possibly TRBD1 (6 bases). Germline V gene lookup returns CDR1 MGHRA and CDR2 YSYEKL. V shed 2 bases and J shed 4 bases, with 11 bases lying between them. This CDR3 comprises 14 residues.

The rearrangement links TRBV6-6 to TRBJ2-7; no clear D. The CDR3 consists of 15 residues. With 0 bases removed from V and 5 bases from J, the gap between germline ends came to 14 bases. CDR1 is MNHNY and CDR2 is SVGAGI in the germline V gene (reference sequence). Here the CDR3 DNA reads TGTGCCAGCAGTTACTCGGGTGCACAGATCGACGAGCAGTACTTC. Encoded protein: CASSYSGAQIDEQYF.

About this clone: The sample has other DNA sequences that encode this CDR3 too. This chain uses TRBV6-6 with TRBJ1-1; D call uncertain. V dropped 2 bases and J dropped 5 bases, with 12 bases sitting between them. Germline V gene sequence: CDR1 MNHNY, CDR2 SVGAGI (reference sequence). This CDR3 region has 14 residues. In DNA form, the CDR3 reads TGTGCCAGCAGTTACGGTGGCTTCGGGACTGAAGCTTTCTTT. It translates to CASSYGGFGTEAFF.

This chain links TRBV10-1 with TRBJ1-2; D is perhaps TRBD1 (6 bases). CDR1 is WNHNN and CDR2 is SYGVQD in the germline V gene (reference sequence). V shed 10 bases and J shed 4 bases, with 16 bases lying between them. The CDR3 extends over 13 amino acids. Here the CDR3 reads CAIADSGSYGYTF. The CDR3 region has the DNA TGCGCCATTGCGGACAGCGGTAGCTATGGCTACACCTTC.

The chain couples TRBV9 to TRBJ2-6; D unclear. CDR1 and CDR2 (germline): SGDLS, YYNGEE. V was trimmed by 3 bases and J by 0 bases, leaving 10 bases between them. The CDR3 consists of 16 residues. The chain's CDR3 is CASSGRQNSGANVLTF. The CDR3 coding sequence is TGTGCCAGCAGCGGGAGACAAAACTCTGGGGCCAACGTCCTGACTTTC.

V is TRBV2 and J is TRBJ2-3; 9 bases line up with TRBD1. The V and J ends lost 7 bases and 1 base, in that order; junction bases with no gene match: 3. This CDR3 spans 14 amino acids. Germline V CDR1 and CDR2: SNHLY, FYNNEI. The CDR3 bases are TGTGCCAGCATCCGGGACAGGGGCACAGATACGCAGTATTTT. Translated: CASIRDRGTDTQYF.

The CDR3 protein is CASSPQGLRSYNEQFF. The CDR3 nucleotides read TGTGCCAGCAGCCCCCAGGGACTCCGCTCCTACAATGAGCAGTTCTTC. This sequence joins TRBV7-3 and TRBJ2-1; maybe TRBD2 (6 bases). In germline, CDR1 is SGHTA, CDR2 FQGTGA. Trimming pared 5 bases from V and 0 bases from J, leaving 14 bases between. There are 16 residues in the CDR3.

V usage is TRBV28 and J usage is TRBJ2-2, with 8 bases lining up with TRBD1. V shed 1 base and J 1 base; nucleotides not matched to a gene: 11. From germline, CDR1 is MDHEN and CDR2 SYDVKM. The CDR3 length is 19 residues. DNA for the CDR3: TGTGCCAGCAGTTTATACCTAAAATTGACAGGGGAGAACACCGGGGAGCTGTTTTTT. This translates into CASSLYLKLTGENTGELFF.

The V and J genes are TRBV18 and TRBJ2-7; TRBD1 is a possible D gene (6 bases). V dropped 5 bases and J dropped 2 bases, with 10 bases sitting between them. The CDR3 totals 13 residues. Germline loops: CDR1 KGHSH, CDR2 LQKENI. In DNA form, the CDR3 reads TGTGCCAGCTCATACACAGGGACCTACGAGCAGTACTTC. Its protein product is CASSYTGTYEQYF.

CDR3 protein: CASRRSGGVPPYF. As DNA, the CDR3 is TGCGCCAGCAGGAGAAGCGGGGGCGTTCCACCGTACTTC. This chain connects TRBV5-1 to TRBJ2-7; 8 bases line up with TRBD2. There are 13 residues in the CDR3. The germline gives CDR1 SGHRS, CDR2 YFSETQ. Trimming at V came to 5 bases and at J to 12 bases, leaving 13 bases not matched to a gene.

The CDR3 sequence: CASIRSPDSNQPQHF. CDR3 coding DNA: TGTGCCAGCATTAGATCACCGGATAGCAATCAGCCCCAGCATTTT. The chain links TRBV6-1 to TRBJ1-5; D is unclear. The CDR3 has 15 residues. V shed 7 bases and J shed 0 bases, with 13 bases lying between them. Germline lookup yields CDR1 MNHNS and CDR2 SASEGT.

As for this clone: Within the sample, other DNA sequences also encode this same CDR3. The chain combines TRBV6-5 with TRBJ2-5, with 13 bases matching TRBD2. The germline gives CDR1 MNHEY, CDR2 SVGAGI. CDR3 length: 16 amino acids. Trimming took 0 bases from V and 2 from J; bases not matched to a gene: 0. CDR3 coding DNA: TGTGCCAGCAGTTACTCACTAGCGGGAGGGCAAGAGACCCAGTACTTC. Protein product: CASSYSLAGGQETQYF.

This chain uses TRBV9 with TRBJ1-4; D not certain. Trimming removed 4 bases from V and 3 bases from J, with 10 bases in between. The CDR3 is 14 residues long. Germline CDR1 is SGDLS and CDR2 is YYNGEE. CDR3 sequence reads: CASSSLGSNEKLFF. CDR3 nucleotide sequence: TGTGCCAGCAGCTCCTTGGGTTCTAATGAAAAACTGTTTTTT.

The chain combines TRBV12-1 with TRBJ1-2; TRBD1, the table's D call, lacks a check against the DNA. TRBV12-1 is a pseudogene. CDR3 size: 14 residues. This CDR3 reads CASSFGAGGDGYTF. In nucleotides, the CDR3 is TGTGCCAGCAGCTTTGGGGCAGGGGGCGATGGCTACACCTTC.

V usage is TRBV4-2 and J usage is TRBJ1-4; 7 nucleotides agree with TRBD1. CDR1 and CDR2 from the germline V gene are LGHNA and YNFKEQ. This CDR3 is 19 amino acids long. Losses at the gene ends were 1 base for V and 0 bases for J; bases not matched to a gene: 11. The CDR3 is CASSQGGTVFGATNEKLFF. The DNA for the CDR3 is TGTGCCAGCAGCCAAGGTGGGACAGTCTTCGGGGCAACTAATGAAAAACTGTTTTTT.

V and J are TRBV5-1 and TRBJ2-5; perhaps D is TRBD1 or TRBD2 (6 bases each). The CDR3 runs 14 residues. Between the trimmed V and J ends, which lost 4 bases and 5 bases, there was a span of 15 bases. Germline CDR1 is SGHRS and CDR2 is YFSETQ. The CDR3 protein is CASSREGGFETQYF. The CDR3 coding sequence is TGCGCCAGCAGCCGTGAGGGGGGATTTGAGACCCAGTACTTC.

Only a few counts were recorded for this clone. The same CDR3 arises from other DNA sequences in this sample as well. CDR3 sequence: CASSATTDTQYF. The DNA of the CDR3 is TGTGCCAGCAGCGCGACCACAGATACGCAGTATTTT. The gene calls are TRBV9 and TRBJ2-3; no firm D call. Trimming took off 3 bases at V and 2 bases at J, with 4 bases between the two ends. The CDR3 is 12 residues long. Per germline, CDR1 SGDLS and CDR2 YYNGEE.

The chain joins TRBV5-6 to TRBJ2-5; no clear D gene. The CDR3 totals 13 residues. Germline loops: CDR1 SGHDT, CDR2 YYEEEE. Trimming stripped 4 bases from V and 2 bases from J, with 9 bases between. This CDR3 is CASSPVWQETQYF. DNA for the CDR3: TGTGCCAGCAGCCCAGTTTGGCAAGAGACCCAGTACTTC.

A note on this clone: Other DNA sequences within the sample encode an identical CDR3. V is TRBV6-4 and J is TRBJ1-1; TRBD1 matches 9 bases. Per germline, CDR1 MRHNA and CDR2 SNTAGT. J gave up 5 bases and V 4 bases, and 2 bases lay outside the gene matches. There are 13 residues in the CDR3. In DNA, the CDR3 is TGTGCCAGCAGTGCGACAGGGGGGACTGAAGCTTTCTTT. It yields the protein CASSATGGTEAFF.

The chain recombines TRBV11-2 with TRBJ2-7; perhaps TRBD2 as D (5 bases). This CDR3 has 15 residues. The V and J ends lost 7 bases and 2 bases respectively, with 18 bases between them. Per germline, CDR1 SGHAT and CDR2 FQNNGV. CDR3 nucleotides: TGTGCCAGCACCTACTCGTGGGGAGAAACCTACGAGCAGTACTTC. The encoded protein is CASTYSWGETYEQYF.

V is TRBV7-9 and J is TRBJ1-2, with 7 bases that match TRBD1. With V trimmed by 5 bases and J by 0 bases, 9 bases remained unmatched. CDR1 and CDR2 (germline): SEHNR, FQNEAQ (reference sequence). The CDR3 contains 16 residues. Here the CDR3 DNA reads TGTGCCAGCAGCGCCGACAGGGAGTCGTCTAACTATGGCTACACCTTC. It encodes CASSADRESSNYGYTF.

The V call is TRBV5-1, the J call TRBJ1-1; no clear D. Trimming cost V 3 bases and J 1 base, with 10 bases left between them. This CDR3 region has 14 residues. CDR1 is SGHRS, CDR2 YFSETQ, per germline. The CDR3: CASSYDGWNTEAFF. CDR3 sequence (DNA): TGCGCCAGCAGCTACGACGGATGGAACACTGAAGCTTTCTTT.

The chain is built from TRBV20-1 and TRBJ2-5; no clear D. Germline V gene lookup returns CDR1 DFQATT and CDR2 SNEGSKA (reference sequence). V lost 6 bases and J 1 base, leaving 6 bases between the germline ends. The CDR3 sequence is 11 residues long. The CDR3 loop is CSAWTQETQYF. For the CDR3, the DNA is TGCAGTGCGTGGACCCAAGAGACCCAGTACTTC.

This clone was counted once. V and J are TRBV7-9 and TRBJ1-2; D possibly corresponds to TRBD1 (6 bases). Trimming stripped 4 bases from V and 0 bases from J, with 12 bases between. Per germline, CDR1 SEHNR and CDR2 FQNEAQ (reference sequence). The CDR3 covers 15 residues. The CDR3 sequence: CASSSQGIPNYGYTF. For the CDR3, the DNA is TGTGCCAGCAGCTCGCAGGGGATCCCTAACTATGGCTACACCTTC.

Comment on this clone: This CDR3 is also generated by other DNA sequences in the sample. J is TRBJ1-2 and V is TRBV27; D may be TRBD1 (5 bases). This CDR3 has 13 amino acids. Germline V gene data show CDR1 as MNHEY and CDR2 as SMNVEV (reference sequence). Between the trimmed V and J ends, which lost 2 bases and 4 bases, there was a span of 8 bases. The CDR3 spells CASSLRGSYGYTF. In DNA form, the CDR3 reads TGTGCCAGCAGTTTACGGGGGAGCTATGGCTACACCTTC.

J is TRBJ2-7 and V is TRBV7-3, with 7 bases identical to TRBD1. Losses at the gene ends were 5 bases for V and 6 bases for J; bases not matched to a gene: 13. This CDR3 comprises 15 residues. Germline V gene sequence: CDR1 SGHTA, CDR2 FQGTGA. In DNA, the CDR3 is TGTGCCAGCAGCCGACTTGACAGGGCGGGTGTCGAGCAGTACTTC. This sequence encodes CASSRLDRAGVEQYF.

This clone was observed once. The chain links TRBV21-1 to TRBJ2-1; the table assigns TRBD1, which was not confirmed against the DNA. TRBV21-1 is a pseudogene locus. This CDR3 region has 15 residues. The CDR3 sequence is CATSGVGTGVHEQFF. CDR3 nucleotides: TGTGCCACCTCGGGGGTGGGGACAGGGGTCCATGAGCAGTTCTTC.

The rearrangement joins TRBV2 to TRBJ1-3; D remains unclear. This CDR3 contains 12 residues. Trimming removed 4 bases at V and 3 bases at J, with 4 bases between. Germline values: CDR1 SNHLY, CDR2 FYNNEI. The CDR3 region has the DNA TGTGCCAGCAGTGGACATGGAAACACCATATATTTT. Translated, it gives CASSGHGNTIYF.

The V and J genes are TRBV6-6 and TRBJ1-1; D is perhaps TRBD1 (5 bases). This CDR3 is built from 12 residues. The germline V gene encodes CDR1 MNHNY and CDR2 SVGAGI (reference sequence). With 7 bases removed from V and 7 bases from J, the gap between germline ends came to 13 bases. This chain's CDR3 is CASTLRGNEAFF. Written as DNA, the CDR3 is TGTGCCAGCACCCTACGGGGCAATGAAGCTTTCTTT.

A remark on this clone: A much more abundant neighbour one base away suggests this may be a read error. The identical CDR3 is also encoded by other nucleotide sequences in the sample. V gene TRBV29-1 combines with J gene TRBJ1-1, with 7 bases lining up with TRBD1. The CDR3 spans 13 residues. The V gene's germline CDR1 is SQVTM and CDR2 ANQGSEA. CDR3 nucleotide sequence: TGCAGCGTTGAGGGACAGATGAATACTGAAGCTTTCTTT. Translating it yields CSVEGQMNTEAFF.

As regards this clone: Other DNA sequences from this sample encode an identical CDR3 as well. This chain joins TRBV18 and TRBJ1-2; D perhaps matches TRBD1 (6 bases). V lost 2 bases, J lost 5 bases, and 9 bases lay in between. The germline CDR1 and CDR2 sequences are KGHSH and LQKENI. This CDR3 comprises 13 residues. The CDR3 nucleotides are TGTGCCAGCTCACCAACTACAGGGTATGGCTACACCTTC. It translates to CASSPTTGYGYTF.

This chain's CDR3 is CASSRESANTGELFF. DNA for the CDR3: TGTGCCAGCAGCCGGGAGTCCGCGAACACCGGGGAGCTGTTTTTT. J is TRBJ2-2 and V is TRBV28; TRBD2 is a possible D gene (6 bases). V was shortened by 6 bases and J by 0 bases, with 11 bases between the two germline ends. Germline V gives CDR1 MDHEN, CDR2 SYDVKM. The CDR3 totals 15 residues. The variable domain in full, completed from reference TRBV28 and TRBJ2-2, reads DVKVTQSSRYLVKRTGEKVFLECVQDMDHENMFWYRQDPGLGLRLIYFSYDVKMKEKGDIPEGYSVSREKKERFSLILESASTNQTSMYLCASSRESANTGELFFGEGSRLTVL.